This T cell receptor (beta chain) originates from a study of blood T cell repertoires in COVID-19. Study-level background: COVID-19 samples from acute and convalescent phases originated in the United States, Italy and Spain. T cells, B-cell-depleted T cells, or PBMCs supplied cDNA or gDNA.

CDR3 length equals 13 residues. The V and J ends lost 7 bases and 6 bases respectively, with 12 bases between them. From germline, CDR1 is SNHLY and CDR2 FYNNEI. In the authors' methods: From reference gene primer amplification, estimates of nucleated cell counts were derived. The assay was immunoSEQ multiplex PCR, and TCRdb's table has in-frame clones only and misses some. The V and J calls and clone size come from that table; D and trimming were worked out from the DNA. The table records approximately 140,000 clones, about 87% of them present only once. It was during active infection that Seattle patients were enrolled and then longitudinally followed.

This receptor was obtained from a human donor with COVID-19, enrolled during active disease. The donor label of this sample is uncertain. V usage is TRBV2 and J usage is TRBJ2-2, with D hard to call. The sample was peripheral blood. CDR3 DNA sequence: TGTGCCAGCACCGAGGATCGGCCCGGGGAGCTGTTTTTT. This gives the protein CASTEDRPGELFF.